This T cell receptor (beta chain) was recovered during a study of T cell responses to AZD1222 COVID-19 vaccine. Study-level background: Second-dose intervals near 4 or 12 weeks were combined. General study points: The donor group comprised mostly white British people and more females; the analysis possibly underestimated clonal diversity. Just six AZD1222 recipients tested seropositive at baseline.

Sequencing used immunoSEQ multiplex PCR; TCRdb keeps in-frame clones, though not all of them. The sample records 86,000 or so clones, around 90% being singletons. Germline CDR1 is SQVTM and CDR2 is ANQGSEA. The CDR3 runs 19 residues. Trimming cost V 0 bases and J 2 bases, with 25 bases left between them. The sample holds one count of this clone. Its antigen is still unknown. The source was peripheral blood, collected on day 0 of AZD1222 vaccination. The TCR originated in an adult in good health. This chain uses TRBV29-1 with TRBJ1-2; D might be TRBD1 (6 bases). The CDR3 DNA follows: TGCAGCGTTGAAGATCCCCGACCTCGACTGGGGGGGCTAAACTATGGCTACACCTTC. Translation gives CSVEDPRPRLGGLNYGYTF. The complete variable domain, with remaining parts taken from reference TRBV29-1 and TRBJ1-2, reads SAVISQKPSRDICQRGTSLTIQCQVDSQVTMMFWYRQQPGQSLTLIATANQGSEATYESGFVIDKFPISRPNLTFSTLTVSNMSPEDSSIYLCSVEDPRPRLGGLNYGYTFGSGTRLTVV.